This TCR beta chain was sequenced in a study of identifying expanded T cells in peripheral blood. Healthy donors had no documented immune events, such as infections, while sampled. Here immunoSEQ multiplex PCR was the method, and the copy in TCRdb shows in-frame clones only, minus some. This sample has tens of thousands of clones; roughly 86% occur once, and the top ten carry 5.5% to 6%. Looked up from germline, CDR1 is MRHNA and CDR2 is SNTAGT. Between the trimmed V and J ends, which lost 10 bases and 3 bases, there was a span of 15 bases. This CDR3 is built from 14 residues. Material: blood. The chain carries TRBV6-4 and TRBJ2-2, with D unresolved. The clonotype was recovered from a person aged 18 to 75 in good health. The CDR3 loop is CATSRHEYTGELFF. CDR3 sequence (DNA): TGTGCCACCTCTAGACACGAATACACCGGGGAGCTGTTTTTT.